This T cell receptor (beta chain) was captured in a study of T-cell reconstitution after alpha-beta-depleted transplantation in children. TCRbeta library construction was performed incorporating unique molecular identifiers. TCRdb re-analysed the PCR reads in MiXCR, keeping a single row per CDR3 protein. The sample has over 300,000 distinct CDR3 sequences, around a tenth seen once; the top ten hold 2% to 3%. The CDR3 sequence is 14 residues long. V lost 5 bases, J lost 2 bases, and 13 bases lay in between. This clonotype came up a few times. Sequenced here: PBMCs from the stem cell graft donor, sampled from the stem cell graft. V usage is TRBV12-3 or TRBV12-4 and J usage is TRBJ2-7; no firm D call. The sequence was collected from a human donor who donated a stem cell graft to a child with acute lymphoblastic leukemia. The CDR3 reads CASSTGGSTYEQYF. CDR3 nucleotide sequence: TGTGCCAGCAGTACTGGTGGTAGTACCTACGAGCAGTACTTC.